A single TCR beta chain is shown here with its context. Its antigen is undetermined. This sample was included in a study of identical twins. Each CDR3 protein is one row after TCRdb ran MiXCR on the 5' RACE reads. The table lists 250,000 to 350,000 distinct CDR3 sequences, under 9% of them singletons, with 2.1% in the top ten. Study-wide results and caveats: Memory repertoires lacked the insertion deficit that abundant cord blood beta clonotypes showed.

Germline trimming cut 6 bases from V and 1 base from J; bases unmatched to any gene: 8. There are 14 residues in the CDR3. Germline CDR1 is DFQATT and CDR2 is SNEGSKA (reference sequence). This sample also appeared in a second study, on yellow fever vaccine responses in identical twins.

The chain is built from TRBV20-1 and TRBJ2-5; 7 positions match TRBD1. The TCR comes from a woman under 30 in good health. The source material was memory (CD45RO+) T cells sorted from blood. CDR3 in amino acids: CSAYFGTAQETQYF. The CDR3 bases are TGCAGTGCGTACTTCGGGACAGCCCAAGAGACCCAGTACTTC.